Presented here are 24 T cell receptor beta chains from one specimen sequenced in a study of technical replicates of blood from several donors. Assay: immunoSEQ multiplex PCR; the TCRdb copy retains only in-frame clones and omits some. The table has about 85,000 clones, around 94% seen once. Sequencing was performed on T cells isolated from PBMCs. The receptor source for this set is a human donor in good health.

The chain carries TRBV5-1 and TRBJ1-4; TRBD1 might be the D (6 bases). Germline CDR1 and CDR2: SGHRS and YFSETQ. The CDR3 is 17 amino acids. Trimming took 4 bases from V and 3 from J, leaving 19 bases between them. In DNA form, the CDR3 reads TGCGCCAGCAGCGCTAACAGGGCAGGTTTCGCTAATGAAAAACTGTTTTTT. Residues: CASSANRAGFANEKLFF.

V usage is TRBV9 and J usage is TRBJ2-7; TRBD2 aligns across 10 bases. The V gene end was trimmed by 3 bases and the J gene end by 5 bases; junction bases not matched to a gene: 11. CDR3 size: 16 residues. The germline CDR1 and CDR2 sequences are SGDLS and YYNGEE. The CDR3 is CASSDNLAGDQDEQYF. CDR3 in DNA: TGTGCCAGCAGCGATAACCTAGCGGGAGATCAAGACGAGCAGTACTTC.

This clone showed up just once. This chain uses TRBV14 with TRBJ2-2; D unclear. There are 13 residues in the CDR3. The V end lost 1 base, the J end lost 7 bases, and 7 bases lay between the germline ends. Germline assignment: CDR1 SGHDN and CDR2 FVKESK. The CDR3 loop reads CASSQVSGGELFF. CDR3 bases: TGTGCCAGCAGCCAAGTGAGTGGCGGGGAGCTGTTTTTT.

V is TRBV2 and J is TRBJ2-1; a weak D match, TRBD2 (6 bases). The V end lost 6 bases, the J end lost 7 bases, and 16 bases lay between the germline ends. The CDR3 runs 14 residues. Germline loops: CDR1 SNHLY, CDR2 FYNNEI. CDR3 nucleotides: TGTGCCAGCAGCGCTTCTTGGGGGGTAAATGAGCAGTTCTTC. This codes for CASSASWGVNEQFF.

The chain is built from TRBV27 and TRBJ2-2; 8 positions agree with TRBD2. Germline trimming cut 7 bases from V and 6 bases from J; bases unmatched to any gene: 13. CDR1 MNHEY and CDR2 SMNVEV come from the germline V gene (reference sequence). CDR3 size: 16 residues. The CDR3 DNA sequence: TGTGCCAGCACTCCTTCAGCGGGAGAGTTACCCGGGGAGCTGTTTTTT. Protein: CASTPSAGELPGELFF.

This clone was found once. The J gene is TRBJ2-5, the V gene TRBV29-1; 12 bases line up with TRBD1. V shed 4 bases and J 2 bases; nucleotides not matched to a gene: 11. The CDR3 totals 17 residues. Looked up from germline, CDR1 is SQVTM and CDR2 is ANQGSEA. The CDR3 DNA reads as TGCAGCGTTGTGGGGACAGGGGGCTCCGGGGTTCAAGAGACCCAGTACTTC. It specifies CSVVGTGGSGVQETQYF.

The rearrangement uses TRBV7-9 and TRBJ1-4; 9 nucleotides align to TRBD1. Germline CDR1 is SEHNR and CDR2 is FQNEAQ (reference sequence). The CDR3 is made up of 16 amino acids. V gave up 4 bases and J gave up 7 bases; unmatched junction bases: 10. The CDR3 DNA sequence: TGTGCCAGCAGCTCCAACAGGGGGCGCTTGGTTGAAAAACTGTTTTTT. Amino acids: CASSSNRGRLVEKLFF.

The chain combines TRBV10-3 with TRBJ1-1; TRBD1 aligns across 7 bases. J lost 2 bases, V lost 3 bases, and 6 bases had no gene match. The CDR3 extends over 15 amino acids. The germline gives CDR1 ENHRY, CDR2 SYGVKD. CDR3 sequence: CAISDLTGHNTEAFF. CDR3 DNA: TGTGCCATCAGTGACCTGACAGGGCACAACACTGAAGCTTTCTTT.

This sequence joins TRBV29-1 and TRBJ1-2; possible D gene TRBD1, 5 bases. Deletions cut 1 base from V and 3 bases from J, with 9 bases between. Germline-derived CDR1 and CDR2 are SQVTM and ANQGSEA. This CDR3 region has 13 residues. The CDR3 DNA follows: TGCAGCGTTGAAGGGCTGACAGACTATGGCTACACCTTC. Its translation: CSVEGLTDYGYTF.

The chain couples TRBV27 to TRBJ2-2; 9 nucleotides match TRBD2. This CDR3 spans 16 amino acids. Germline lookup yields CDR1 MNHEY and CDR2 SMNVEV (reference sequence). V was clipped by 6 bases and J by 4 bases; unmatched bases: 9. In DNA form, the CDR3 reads TGTGCCAGCAGGGCCATGCGGGAGGGGGTCACCGGGGAGCTGTTTTTT. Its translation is CASRAMREGVTGELFF.

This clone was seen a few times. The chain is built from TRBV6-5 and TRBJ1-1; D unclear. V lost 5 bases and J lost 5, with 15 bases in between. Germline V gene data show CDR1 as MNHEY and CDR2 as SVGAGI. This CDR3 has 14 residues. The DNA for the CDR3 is TGTGCCAGCAGTAGCCAACGGGGAGGGACTGAAGCTTTCTTT. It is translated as CASSSQRGGTEAFF.

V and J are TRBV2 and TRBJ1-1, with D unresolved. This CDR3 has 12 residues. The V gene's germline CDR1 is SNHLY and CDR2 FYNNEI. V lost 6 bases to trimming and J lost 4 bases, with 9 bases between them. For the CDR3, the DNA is TGTGCCAGCAGCCCCGGTGGCACTGAAGCTTTCTTT. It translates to CASSPGGTEAFF.

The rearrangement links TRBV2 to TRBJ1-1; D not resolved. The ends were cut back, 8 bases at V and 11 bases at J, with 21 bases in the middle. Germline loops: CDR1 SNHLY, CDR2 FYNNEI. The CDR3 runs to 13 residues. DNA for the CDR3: TGTGCCAGCCCCTCGGGGTTTTCGGGAAGTGCTTTCTTT. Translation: CASPSGFSGSAFF. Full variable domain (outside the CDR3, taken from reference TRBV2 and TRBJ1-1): EPEVTQTPSHQVTQMGQEVILRCVPISNHLYFYWYRQILGQKVEFLVSFYNNEISEKSEIFDDQFSVERPDGSNFTLKIRSTKLEDSAMYFCASPSGFSGSAFFGQGTRLTVV.

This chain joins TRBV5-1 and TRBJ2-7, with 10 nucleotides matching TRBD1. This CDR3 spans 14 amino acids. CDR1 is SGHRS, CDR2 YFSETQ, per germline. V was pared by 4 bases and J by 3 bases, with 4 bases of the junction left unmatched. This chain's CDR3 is CASSDRTGGYEQYF. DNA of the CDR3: TGCGCCAGCAGCGATCGGACAGGGGGCTACGAGCAGTACTTC. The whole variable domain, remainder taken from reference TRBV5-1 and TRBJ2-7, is KAGVTQTPRYLIKTRGQQVTLSCSPISGHRSVSWYQQTPGQGLQFLFEYFSETQRNKGNFPGRFSGRQFSNSRSEMNVSTLELGDSALYLCASSDRTGGYEQYFGPGTRLTVT.

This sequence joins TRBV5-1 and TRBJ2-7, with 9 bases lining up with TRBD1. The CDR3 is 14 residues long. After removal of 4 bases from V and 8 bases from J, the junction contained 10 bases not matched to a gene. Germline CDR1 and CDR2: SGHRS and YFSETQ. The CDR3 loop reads CASSQPGQGPKQYF. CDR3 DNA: TGCGCCAGCAGCCAGCCGGGACAGGGCCCCAAGCAGTACTTC.

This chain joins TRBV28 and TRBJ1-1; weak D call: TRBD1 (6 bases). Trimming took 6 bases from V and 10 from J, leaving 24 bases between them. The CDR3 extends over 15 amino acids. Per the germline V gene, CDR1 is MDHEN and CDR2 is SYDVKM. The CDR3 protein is CASSPPGRGNVGAFF. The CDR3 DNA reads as TGTGCCAGCAGCCCCCCGGGAAGGGGGAATGTTGGAGCTTTCTTT.

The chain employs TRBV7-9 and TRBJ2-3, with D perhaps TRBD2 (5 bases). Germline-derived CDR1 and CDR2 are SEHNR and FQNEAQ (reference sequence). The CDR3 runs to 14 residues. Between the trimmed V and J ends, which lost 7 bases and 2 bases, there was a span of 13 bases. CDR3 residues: CASKLRDSTDTQYF. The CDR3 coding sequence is TGTGCCAGCAAACTGAGGGATTCCACAGATACGCAGTATTTT.

The CDR3 here is CASSELWHLYGYTF. For the CDR3, the DNA is TGTGCCAGCAGTGAATTGTGGCACCTCTATGGCTACACCTTC. V usage is TRBV6-1 and J usage is TRBJ1-2; no clear D. The CDR3 runs to 14 residues. Trimming took 2 bases from V and 4 from J, leaving 11 bases between them. Per germline, CDR1 MNHNS and CDR2 SASEGT.

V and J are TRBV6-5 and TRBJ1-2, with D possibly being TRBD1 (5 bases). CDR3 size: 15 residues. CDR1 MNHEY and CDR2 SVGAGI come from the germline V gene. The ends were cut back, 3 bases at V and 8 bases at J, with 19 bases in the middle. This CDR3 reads CASSYLSGGARGYTF. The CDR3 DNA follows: TGTGCCAGCAGTTATTTGTCCGGCGGGGCAAGAGGCTACACCTTC.

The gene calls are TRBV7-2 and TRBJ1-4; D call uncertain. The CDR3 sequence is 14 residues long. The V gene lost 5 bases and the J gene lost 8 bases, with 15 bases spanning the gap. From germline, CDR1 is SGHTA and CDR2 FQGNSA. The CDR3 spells CASSLRGSGEKLFF. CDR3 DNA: TGTGCCAGCAGCCTACGGGGTAGTGGGGAAAAACTGTTTTTT.

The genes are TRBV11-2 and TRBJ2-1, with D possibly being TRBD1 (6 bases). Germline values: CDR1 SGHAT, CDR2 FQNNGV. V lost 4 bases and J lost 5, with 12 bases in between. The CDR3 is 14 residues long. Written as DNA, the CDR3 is TGTGCCAGCAGCTCATGGCCAGGGGACAATGAGCAGTTCTTC. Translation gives CASSSWPGDNEQFF.

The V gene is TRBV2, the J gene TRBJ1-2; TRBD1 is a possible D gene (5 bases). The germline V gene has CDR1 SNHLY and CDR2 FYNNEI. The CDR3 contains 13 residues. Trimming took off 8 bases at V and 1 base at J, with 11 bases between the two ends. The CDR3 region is CASGGRSNYGYTF. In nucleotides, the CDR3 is TGTGCCAGCGGGGGGAGAAGTAACTATGGCTACACCTTC.

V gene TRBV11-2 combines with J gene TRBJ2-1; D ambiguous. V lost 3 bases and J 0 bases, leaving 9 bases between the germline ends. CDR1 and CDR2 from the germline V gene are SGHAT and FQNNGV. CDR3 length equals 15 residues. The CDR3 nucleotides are TGTGCCAGCAGCTTTAGCCGGAGCTCCTACAATGAGCAGTTCTTC. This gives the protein CASSFSRSSYNEQFF.

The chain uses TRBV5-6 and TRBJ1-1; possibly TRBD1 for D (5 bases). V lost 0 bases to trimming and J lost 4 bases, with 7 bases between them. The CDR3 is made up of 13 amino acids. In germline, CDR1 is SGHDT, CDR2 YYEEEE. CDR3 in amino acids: CASSLAGFTEAFF. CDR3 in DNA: TGTGCCAGCAGCTTGGCAGGGTTCACTGAAGCTTTCTTT. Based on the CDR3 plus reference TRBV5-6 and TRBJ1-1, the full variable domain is DAGVTQSPTHLIKTRGQQVTLRCSPKSGHDTVSWYQQALGQGPQFIFQYYEEEERQRGNFPDRFSGHQFPNYSSELNVNALLLGDSALYLCASSLAGFTEAFFGQGTRLTVV.